What follows is one TCR beta chain and its context. Antigen: not known. The source of the sample is a study of T-cell reconstitution after alpha-beta-depleted transplantation in children. General study results and limits: Some patients showed high day-60 TCRbeta diversity, which derived from surviving recipient T cells and thymic progenitors.

Germline values: CDR1 SGHAT, CDR2 FQNNGV. The V segment lost 3 bases and the J segment 5 bases; nucleotides outside the gene matches: 7. The CDR3 is 16 residues long. Unique molecular identifiers were built into the TCRbeta library. TCRdb re-called the PCR reads with MiXCR, one entry per CDR3 protein. The table shows just over 950,000 distinct CDR3 sequences, with under 30% occurring only once. This chain connects TRBV11-2 to TRBJ1-5; 10 bases fit TRBD1. The specimen was PBMCs, mostly from graft donor cells, collected 360 days after TCRalphabeta/CD19-depleted stem cell transplant. The TCR sequence derives from a boy younger than two who had a stem cell transplant for SCID, so the T cells may come from the graft donor. CDR3 bases: TGTGCCAGCAGCTTCGGCCGCGGGACAGGGGATCAGCCCCAGCATTTT. This gives the protein CASSFGRGTGDQPQHF. Full variable domain (rest looked up from reference TRBV11-2 and TRBJ1-5): EAGVAQSPRYKIIEKRQSVAFWCNPISGHATLYWYQQILGQGPKLLIQFQNNGVVDDSQLPKDRFSAERLKGVDSTLKIQPAKLEDSAVYLCASSFGRGTGDQPQHFGDGTRLSIL.